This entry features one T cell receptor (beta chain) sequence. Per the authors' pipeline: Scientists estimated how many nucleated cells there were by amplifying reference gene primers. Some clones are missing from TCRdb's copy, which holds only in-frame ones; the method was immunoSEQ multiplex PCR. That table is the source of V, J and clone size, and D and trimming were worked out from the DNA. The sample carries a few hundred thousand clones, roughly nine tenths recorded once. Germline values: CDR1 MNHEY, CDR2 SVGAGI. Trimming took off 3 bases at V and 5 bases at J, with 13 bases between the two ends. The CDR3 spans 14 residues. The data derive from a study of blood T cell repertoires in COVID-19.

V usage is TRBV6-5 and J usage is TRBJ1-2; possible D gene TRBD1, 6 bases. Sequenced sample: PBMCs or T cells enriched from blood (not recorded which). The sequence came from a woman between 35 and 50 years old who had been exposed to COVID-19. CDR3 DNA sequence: TGTGCCAGCAGTTATGAACAGGGACCTTATGGCTACACCTTC. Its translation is CASSYEQGPYGYTF.